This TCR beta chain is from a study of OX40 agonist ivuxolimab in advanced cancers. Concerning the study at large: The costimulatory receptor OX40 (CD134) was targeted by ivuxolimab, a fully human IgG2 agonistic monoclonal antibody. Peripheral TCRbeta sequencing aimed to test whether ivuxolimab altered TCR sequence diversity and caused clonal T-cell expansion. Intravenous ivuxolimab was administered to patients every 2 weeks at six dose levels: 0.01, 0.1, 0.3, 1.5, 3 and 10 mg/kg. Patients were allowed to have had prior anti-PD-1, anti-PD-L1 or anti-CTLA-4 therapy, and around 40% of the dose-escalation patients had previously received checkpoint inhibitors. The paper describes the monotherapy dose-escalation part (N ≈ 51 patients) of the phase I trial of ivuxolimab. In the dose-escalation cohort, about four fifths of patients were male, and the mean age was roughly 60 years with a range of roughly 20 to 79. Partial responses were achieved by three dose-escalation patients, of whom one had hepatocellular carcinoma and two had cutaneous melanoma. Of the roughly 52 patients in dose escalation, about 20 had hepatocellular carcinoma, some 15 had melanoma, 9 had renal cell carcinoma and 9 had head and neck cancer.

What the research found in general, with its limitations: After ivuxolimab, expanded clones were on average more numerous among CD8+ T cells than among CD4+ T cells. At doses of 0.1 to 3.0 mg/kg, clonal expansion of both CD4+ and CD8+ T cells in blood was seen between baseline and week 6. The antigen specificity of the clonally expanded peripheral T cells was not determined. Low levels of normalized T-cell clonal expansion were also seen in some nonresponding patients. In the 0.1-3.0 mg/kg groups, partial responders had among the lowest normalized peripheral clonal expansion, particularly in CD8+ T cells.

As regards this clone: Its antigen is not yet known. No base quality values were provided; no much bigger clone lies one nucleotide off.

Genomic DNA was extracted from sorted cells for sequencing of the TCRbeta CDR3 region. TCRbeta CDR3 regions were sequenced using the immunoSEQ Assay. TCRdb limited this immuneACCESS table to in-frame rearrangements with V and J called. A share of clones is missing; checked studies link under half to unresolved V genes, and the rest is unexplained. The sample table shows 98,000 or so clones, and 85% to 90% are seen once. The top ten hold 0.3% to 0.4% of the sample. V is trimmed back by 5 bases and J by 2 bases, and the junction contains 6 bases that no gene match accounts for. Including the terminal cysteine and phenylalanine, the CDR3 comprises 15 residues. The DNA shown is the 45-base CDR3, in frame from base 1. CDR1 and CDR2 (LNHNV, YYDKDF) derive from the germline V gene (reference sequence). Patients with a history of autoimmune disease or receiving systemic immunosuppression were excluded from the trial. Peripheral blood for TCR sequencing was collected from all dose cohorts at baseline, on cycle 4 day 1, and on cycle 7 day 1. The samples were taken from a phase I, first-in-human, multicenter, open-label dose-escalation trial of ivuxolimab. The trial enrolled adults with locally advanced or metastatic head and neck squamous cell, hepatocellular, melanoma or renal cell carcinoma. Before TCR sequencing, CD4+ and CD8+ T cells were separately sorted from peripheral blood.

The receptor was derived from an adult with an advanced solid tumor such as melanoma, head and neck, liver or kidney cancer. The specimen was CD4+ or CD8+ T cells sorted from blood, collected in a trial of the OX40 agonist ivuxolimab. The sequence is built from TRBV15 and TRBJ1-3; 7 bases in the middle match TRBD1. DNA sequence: TGTGCCACCAGCTCTGACAGGGCGACTGGAAACACCATATATTTT. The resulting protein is CATSSDRATGNTIYF.